A selection of T cell receptor beta chains follows, all from one sample in a study of shared clonotypes between healthy human individuals. Some clones are missing from TCRdb's copy, which holds only in-frame ones; the method was immunoSEQ multiplex PCR. The sample includes more than 2,000,000 clones, 90% to 95% of them seen just once. What was sequenced was naive CD4+ T cells from PBMCs. The receptor set was obtained from a man aged 18-30 years in good health. Some clones in this sample may be carry-over from other donors' samples. The CDR3 runs from the conserved cysteine through the conserved F or W. The D gene is left open where the match is weak. Size values are once, few and many counts, or a class for expanded clones, and some rows have none.

d_call,j_call,clone_size,v_call,cdr3_nt,cdr3_aa
TRBD1,TRBJ1-1,NA,TRBV25-1,TGTGCCAGCAGGGGACAGACGAACACTGAAGCTTTCTTT,CASRGQTNTEAFF
NA,TRBJ2-1,NA,TRBV9,TGTGCCAGCAGCCTGGGTAGTCTTGAGCAGTTCTTC,CASSLGSLEQFF
NA,TRBJ1-5,few,TRBV2,TGTGCCAGCAGTCTAAGCTATAGCAATCAGCCCCAGCATTTT,CASSLSYSNQPQHF
NA,TRBJ1-5,NA,TRBV19,TGTGCCAGTATCATTTCAGGGAACGGCAATCAGCCCCAGCATTTT,CASIISGNGNQPQHF
NA,TRBJ1-2,NA,TRBV5-1,TGCGCCAGCAGCTTGGCCGGGGGGACATTCTATGGCTACACCTTC,CASSLAGGTFYGYTF
NA,TRBJ2-6,once,TRBV18,TGTGCCAGCTCACCCAGGGGGGGCCCTCCTAACTCTGGGGCCAACGTCCTGACTTTC,CASSPRGGPPNSGANVLTF
NA,TRBJ1-1,NA,TRBV5-6,TGTGCCAGCAGCTTGCGACGTAACACTGAAGCTTTCTTT,CASSLRRNTEAFF
NA,TRBJ2-7,NA,TRBV5-1,TGCGCCAGCAAGGGGGAGGGCCCCCACGAGCAGTACTTC,CASKGEGPHEQYF
TRBD1,TRBJ2-1,NA,TRBV11-2,TGTGCCAGCAGCTTACAGGGGGCCTCCTACAATGAGCAGTTCTTC,CASSLQGASYNEQFF
NA,TRBJ2-2,NA,TRBV30,TGTGCCTGGAGCGAAGGGTATAAGAACACCGGGGAGCTGTTTTTT,CAWSEGYKNTGELFF
NA,TRBJ2-5,NA,TRBV5-1,TGCGCCAGCCGAACAGGAAGCCAAGAGACCCAGTACTTC,CASRTGSQETQYF
NA,TRBJ1-3,NA,TRBV5-1,TGCGCCAGCAGCTTGGACGCGGACACCATATATTTT,CASSLDADTIYF
NA,TRBJ1-2,NA,TRBV29-1,TGCAGCGTTGTGGGGAGTAGGGTTAACTATGGCTACACCTTC,CSVVGSRVNYGYTF
NA,TRBJ2-1,once,TRBV5-1,TGCGCCAGCAGCGGCCAGGGGACCCCCTATGAGCAGTTCTTC,CASSGQGTPYEQFF
TRBD1,TRBJ1-4,NA,TRBV19,TGTGCCAGTACTAAAAATGGACAGGGCTCTAATGAAAAACTGTTTTTT,CASTKNGQGSNEKLFF
NA,TRBJ1-2,NA,TRBV28,TGTGCCAGCAGTTCGGGACGATACTATGGCTACACCTTC,CASSSGRYYGYTF